These 8 T cell receptor beta chains were all obtained from the same sample, sequenced in a study of T cells after somatic rescue of genetic block. The protocol was immunoSEQ multiplex PCR, while the TCRdb copy is restricted to in-frame clones and leaves out a portion. The sample includes tens of thousands of clones, approximately 91% of them seen just once. The sequenced sample was peripheral blood mononuclear cells (PBMCs). The origin of the receptors is a man aged 25-45 years.

Only one count was recorded for this clone. The chain couples TRBV27 to TRBJ1-2; no definite D call. The CDR3 covers 13 residues. Germline CDR1 is MNHEY and CDR2 is SMNVEV (reference sequence). Deletions cut 7 bases from V and 8 bases from J, with 17 bases between. As DNA, the CDR3 is TGTGCCAGCATCCCCTTGATGGCTCGGGGCTACACCTTC. This gives the protein CASIPLMARGYTF.

The chain joins TRBV4-1 to TRBJ2-7; the D is unclear. CDR3 length: 15 amino acids. Germline V CDR1 and CDR2: MGHRA, YSYEKL. V lost 1 base to trimming and J lost 2 bases, with 12 bases between them. The DNA for the CDR3 is TGCGCCAGCAGCCAAGGGGCAGACGAAGCCTACGAGCAGTACTTC. This sequence encodes CASSQGADEAYEQYF.

The V gene is TRBV30, the J gene TRBJ2-3; D is unclear. V was shortened by 2 bases and J by 0 bases, with 9 bases between the two germline ends. The germline V gene has CDR1 GTSNPN and CDR2 SVGIG (reference sequence). The CDR3 consists of 14 residues. Here the CDR3 DNA reads TGTGCCTGGAGTTGGCGGCCTAGCACAGATACGCAGTATTTT. The encoded protein is CAWSWRPSTDTQYF.

The chain is built from TRBV19 and TRBJ2-3; D may be TRBD1 (5 bases). Trimming stripped 3 bases from V and 5 bases from J, with 9 bases between. The CDR3 loop spans 13 amino acids. Germline CDR1 LNHDA, CDR2 SQIVND (reference sequence). CDR3 in amino acids: CASSIQGGDTQYF. Written as DNA, the CDR3 is TGTGCCAGTAGTATCCAGGGCGGAGATACGCAGTATTTT.

V usage is TRBV2 and J usage is TRBJ2-3; TRBD1 matches 7 bases. Germline-derived CDR1 and CDR2 are SNHLY and FYNNEI. V lost 7 bases, J lost 1 base, and 5 bases stayed unmatched. The CDR3 runs 14 residues. Written as DNA, the CDR3 is TGTGCCAGCACCTTGGGACAGCGCACAGATACGCAGTATTTT. Protein sequence: CASTLGQRTDTQYF.

The rearrangement links TRBV14 to TRBJ2-7; 8 bases map to TRBD2. Germline V lookup: CDR1 SGHDN, CDR2 FVKESK. This CDR3 has 15 residues. Trimming took 2 bases from V and 1 from J; bases not matched to a gene: 4. The CDR3 sequence is CASSQQPGGSYEQYF. CDR3 bases: TGTGCCAGCAGCCAACAACCGGGGGGGTCCTACGAGCAGTACTTC.

The gene calls are TRBV14 and TRBJ1-4, with unresolved D. V lost 5 bases to trimming and J lost 7 bases, with 5 bases between them. Germline loops: CDR1 SGHDN, CDR2 FVKESK. This CDR3 has 11 residues. CDR3 loop: CASSNGEKLFF. The CDR3 DNA follows: TGTGCCAGCAGCAACGGTGAAAAACTGTTTTTT.

The chain carries TRBV19 and TRBJ2-7, with a weak D call TRBD2 (7 bases). The V and J ends lost 1 base and 3 bases respectively, with 10 bases between them. The CDR3 extends over 14 amino acids. Germline assignment: CDR1 LNHDA and CDR2 SQIVND (reference sequence). The CDR3 DNA reads TGTGCCAGTAGTATAGGAGGGGGGGACTACGAGCAGTACTTC. This translates into CASSIGGGDYEQYF.